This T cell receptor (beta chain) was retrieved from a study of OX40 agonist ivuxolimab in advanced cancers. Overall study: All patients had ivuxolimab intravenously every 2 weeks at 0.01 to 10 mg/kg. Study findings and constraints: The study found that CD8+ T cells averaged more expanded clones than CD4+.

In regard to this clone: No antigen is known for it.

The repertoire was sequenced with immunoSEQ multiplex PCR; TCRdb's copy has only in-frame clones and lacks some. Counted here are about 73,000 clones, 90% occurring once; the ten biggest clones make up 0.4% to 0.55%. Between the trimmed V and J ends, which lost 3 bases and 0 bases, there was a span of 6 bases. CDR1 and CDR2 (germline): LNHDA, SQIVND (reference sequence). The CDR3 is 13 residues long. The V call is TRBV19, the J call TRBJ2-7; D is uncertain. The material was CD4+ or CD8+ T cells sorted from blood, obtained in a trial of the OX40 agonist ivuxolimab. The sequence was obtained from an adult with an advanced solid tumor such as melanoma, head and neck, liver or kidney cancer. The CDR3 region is CASSMGRSYEQYF. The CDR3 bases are TGTGCCAGTAGTATGGGTCGCTCCTACGAGCAGTACTTC.